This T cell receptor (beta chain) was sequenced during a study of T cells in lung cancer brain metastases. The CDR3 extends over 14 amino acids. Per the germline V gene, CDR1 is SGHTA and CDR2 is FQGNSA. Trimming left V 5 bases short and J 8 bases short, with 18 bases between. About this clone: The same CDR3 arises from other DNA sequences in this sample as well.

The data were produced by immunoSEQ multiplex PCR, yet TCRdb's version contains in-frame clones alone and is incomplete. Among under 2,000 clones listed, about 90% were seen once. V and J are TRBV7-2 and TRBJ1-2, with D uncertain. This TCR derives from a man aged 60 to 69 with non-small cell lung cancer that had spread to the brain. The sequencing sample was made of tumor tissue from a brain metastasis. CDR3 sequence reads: CASSLRSTVGGYTF. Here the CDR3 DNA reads TGTGCCAGCAGCCTTAGGAGTACGGTGGGAGGCTACACCTTC.